The 28 T cell receptor beta chains in this list originate from one sample, sequenced in a study of blood T cell repertoires in COVID-19. Using immunoSEQ multiplex PCR, the repertoire was profiled, and TCRdb retains in-frame clones only, with some absent. The sample records approximately 150,000 clones, over 75% being singletons. The sequencing input was peripheral blood. These receptors were collected from a woman aged 50 to 60 with acute or convalescent COVID-19.

The chain carries TRBV18 and TRBJ1-1; D may be TRBD1 (5 bases). This CDR3 spans 14 amino acids. With 5 bases removed from V and 4 bases from J, the gap between germline ends came to 14 bases. Germline-derived CDR1 and CDR2 are KGHSH and LQKENI. The CDR3 spells CASSSMSRATEAFF. CDR3 coding DNA: TGTGCCAGCTCATCGATGAGCAGGGCCACTGAAGCTTTCTTT.

The V and J genes are TRBV3-1 (or the pseudogene TRBV3-2) and TRBJ1-1; no clear D. CDR3 length equals 14 residues. V was shortened by 3 bases and J by 3 bases, with 11 bases between the two germline ends. Germline V gives CDR1 LGHDT, CDR2 YNNKEL (reference sequence). CDR3 DNA sequence: TGTGCCAGCAGCCAGAGGGCCGGAGACACTGAAGCTTTCTTT. Its translation: CASSQRAGDTEAFF.

The chain couples TRBV7-3 to TRBJ2-3, with D tentatively TRBD2 (5 bases). CDR3 length: 12 amino acids. V dropped 4 bases and J dropped 6 bases, with 8 bases sitting between them. Germline V gene sequence: CDR1 SGHTA, CDR2 FQGTGA. The CDR3, as DNA: TGTGCCAGCAGCTCCCCGGGGGATACGCAGTATTTT. Translated, it gives CASSSPGDTQYF.

This chain links TRBV7-8 with TRBJ1-6; TRBD1 might be the D (6 bases). Germline CDR1 and CDR2: SGHVS and FQNEAQ. This CDR3 spans 14 amino acids. V shed 5 bases and J shed 7 bases, with 12 bases lying between them. The CDR3 is CASSPSGANSPLHF. As DNA, the CDR3 is TGTGCCAGCAGCCCGTCAGGGGCGAATTCACCCCTCCACTTT.

This sequence joins TRBV30 and TRBJ1-3; no definite D call. Trimming removed 0 bases from V and 4 bases from J, with 4 bases in between. CDR1 and CDR2 (germline): GTSNPN, SVGIG (reference sequence). CDR3 length: 12 amino acids. CDR3 nucleotide sequence: TGTGCCTGGAGTGTACTGGGAAACACCATATATTTT. Protein product: CAWSVLGNTIYF.

The rearrangement joins TRBV30 to TRBJ1-2; D perhaps matches TRBD1 (5 bases). CDR3 length: 12 residues. Germline V gives CDR1 GTSNPN, CDR2 SVGIG (reference sequence). Deletions cut 2 bases from V and 5 bases from J, with 9 bases between. The CDR3 nucleotides read TGTGCCTGGAGTCCGGGGGATTATGGCTACACCTTC. Its translation is CAWSPGDYGYTF.

This rearrangement joins TRBV5-1 to TRBJ1-1, with D perhaps TRBD1 (6 bases). Trimming took 0 bases from V and 5 from J, leaving 11 bases between them. Per the germline V gene, CDR1 is SGHRS and CDR2 is YFSETQ. The CDR3 covers 14 residues. CDR3 region: CASSLDYRGTEAFF. DNA of the CDR3: TGCGCCAGCAGCTTGGATTATAGGGGGACTGAAGCTTTCTTT.

This rearrangement joins TRBV20-1 to TRBJ1-2, with 7 positions matching TRBD1. The germline V gene encodes CDR1 DFQATT and CDR2 SNEGSKA (reference sequence). The CDR3 runs 10 residues. The J segment lost 9 bases and the V segment lost 6 bases, leaving 4 bases of the junction unmatched. This CDR3 is CSAEDRRYTF. DNA of the CDR3: TGCAGTGCAGAGGACAGGCGCTACACCTTC.

The rearrangement uses TRBV11-2 and TRBJ1-5; 7 bases map to TRBD1. Trimming at V came to 1 base and at J to 10 bases, leaving 7 bases not matched to a gene. This CDR3 contains 14 residues. CDR1 and CDR2 from the germline V gene are SGHAT and FQNNGV. The CDR3 DNA is TGTGCCAGCAGCTTAGGAGGGACAGTTTACCCCCAGCATTTT. It specifies CASSLGGTVYPQHF.

The V gene is TRBV11-1, the J gene TRBJ1-1; tentatively, D is TRBD1 (5 bases). Germline CDR1 is SGHAT and CDR2 is FQDESV (reference sequence). The ends were cut back, 6 bases at V and 7 bases at J, with 15 bases in the middle. The CDR3 has 13 residues. CDR3 DNA: TGTGCCAGCAGACCAAAGACAGCTCTTGAAGCTTTCTTT. Translation gives CASRPKTALEAFF.

This clone was seen once. V is TRBV18 and J is TRBJ1-3, with 7 positions matching TRBD1. V lost 6 bases and J lost 2; bases outside the gene matches: 7. Germline V gene data show CDR1 as KGHSH and CDR2 as LQKENI. CDR3 size: 15 residues. The CDR3 here is CASSEGALTGNTIYF. CDR3 DNA sequence: TGTGCCAGCTCCGAGGGGGCCCTCACTGGAAACACCATATATTTT. The variable domain in full, completed from reference TRBV18 and TRBJ1-3, reads NAGVMQNPRHLVRRRGQEARLRCSPMKGHSHVYWYRQLPEEGLKFMVYLQKENIIDESGMPKERFSAEFPKEGPSILRIQQVVRGDSAAYFCASSEGALTGNTIYFGEGSWLTVV.

This chain connects TRBV5-8 to TRBJ1-6; D is unclear. Germline CDR1 SGHTS, CDR2 YDEGEE. The CDR3 has 14 residues. Trimming removed 2 bases from V and 7 bases from J, with 10 bases in between. The CDR3 sequence: CASSFWTANSPLHF. Written as DNA, the CDR3 is TGTGCCAGCAGCTTTTGGACTGCGAATTCACCCCTCCACTTT.

V and J are TRBV19 and TRBJ2-3; 9 bases fit TRBD2. The junction had 8 bases not matched to a gene; V was cut back by 5 bases and J by 5 bases. Germline values: CDR1 LNHDA, CDR2 SQIVND (reference sequence). This CDR3 contains 15 residues. The CDR3 nucleotides read TGTGCCAGTAGTTTAATAGCGGGGGTAGTAGATACGCAGTATTTT. Translation gives CASSLIAGVVDTQYF. The full variable domain, completed using reference TRBV19 and TRBJ2-3, is DGGITQSPKYLFRKEGQNVTLSCEQNLNHDAMYWYRQDPGQGLRLIYYSQIVNDFQKGDIAEGYSVSREKKESFPLTVTSAQKNPTAFYLCASSLIAGVVDTQYFGPGTRLTVL.

The V call is TRBV19, the J call TRBJ2-1, with TRBD1 identical over 7 bases. Germline V gene lookup returns CDR1 LNHDA and CDR2 SQIVND (reference sequence). The CDR3 spans 15 residues. Trimming removed 5 bases from V and 8 bases from J; junction bases left unmatched: 12. The CDR3 loop reads CASSPWDRGADEQFF. In DNA form, the CDR3 reads TGTGCCAGTAGTCCCTGGGACAGAGGGGCAGATGAGCAGTTCTTC.

The V and J genes are TRBV7-7 and TRBJ2-5; TRBD1 agrees at 10 bases. CDR1 and CDR2 (germline): SSHAT, FNYEAQ (reference sequence). V shed 1 base, J shed 2 bases, and the junction held 7 bases outside the gene matches. This CDR3 is built from 17 residues. The CDR3 DNA follows: TGTGCCAGCAGCTTAGGTGGGGGGGGACAGGGGCAAGAGACCCAGTACTTC. Encoded protein: CASSLGGGGQGQETQYF.

The chain recombines TRBV4-3 with TRBJ1-2; 8 nucleotides agree with TRBD1. The CDR3 spans 14 residues. V gave up 4 bases and J gave up 4 bases; unmatched junction bases: 5. Germline CDR1 and CDR2: LGHNA and YSLEER. The CDR3 reads CASSPTGQAYGYTF. In DNA form, the CDR3 reads TGCGCCAGCAGCCCAACGGGACAGGCCTATGGCTACACCTTC.

CDR3 bases: TGTGCCAGCAGTTTAGGGGCCGGTTGGTATGGCTACACCTTC. Residues: CASSLGAGWYGYTF. The rearrangement links TRBV28 to TRBJ1-2; D is perhaps TRBD1 (5 bases). Germline CDR1 and CDR2: MDHEN and SYDVKM. The CDR3 has 14 residues. V shed 2 bases and J shed 5 bases, with 12 bases lying between them.

The chain uses TRBV10-3 and TRBJ2-7; D may be TRBD2 (5 bases). This CDR3 has 12 amino acids. V lost 6 bases and J lost 7, with 13 bases in between. Germline lookup yields CDR1 ENHRY and CDR2 SYGVKD. CDR3 nucleotide sequence: TGTGCCATCAGCAGCGGAACGGGTGAGCAGTACTTC. Translated, it gives CAISSGTGEQYF.

The chain recombines TRBV7-2 with TRBJ2-1; a possible D gene is TRBD1 (6 bases). The CDR3 loop spans 13 amino acids. Germline values: CDR1 SGHTA, CDR2 FQGNSA. The V gene lost 8 bases and the J gene lost 6 bases, with 14 bases spanning the gap. The CDR3 DNA reads TGTGCCAGCCGGCTAAGAGGGGGCAATGAGCAGTTCTTC. Translation: CASRLRGGNEQFF. The whole variable domain, remainder taken from reference TRBV7-2 and TRBJ2-1, is GAGVSQSPSNKVTEKGKDVELRCDPISGHTALYWYRQSLGQGLEFLIYFQGNSAPDKSGLPSDRFSAERTGGSVSTLTIQRTQQEDSAVYLCASRLRGGNEQFFGPGTRLTVL.

The chain has TRBV15 and TRBJ2-1; 8 nucleotides agree with TRBD1. This CDR3 has 17 amino acids. In germline, CDR1 is LNHNV, CDR2 YYDKDF (reference sequence). J gave up 2 bases and V 3 bases, and 9 bases lay outside the gene matches. CDR3 in amino acids: CATSRPWTGWPYNEQFF. For the CDR3, the DNA is TGTGCCACCAGCAGGCCCTGGACAGGGTGGCCCTACAATGAGCAGTTCTTC. The complete variable domain, with remaining parts taken from reference TRBV15 and TRBJ2-1, reads DAMVIQNPRYQVTQFGKPVTLSCSQTLNHNVMYWYQQKSSQAPKLLFHYYDKDFNNEADTPDNFQSRRPNTSFCFLDIRSPGLGDTAMYLCATSRPWTGWPYNEQFFGPGTRLTVL.

This chain uses TRBV19 with TRBJ2-6, with a possible D match to TRBD1 (5 bases). The CDR3 length is 15 residues. Looked up from germline, CDR1 is LNHDA and CDR2 is SQIVND (reference sequence). V shed 7 bases and J shed 0 bases, with 10 bases lying between them. The CDR3 nucleotides read TGTGCCAGTATGGGGCTCAGCTCTGGGGCCAACGTCCTGACTTTC. Protein product: CASMGLSSGANVLTF.

The genes are TRBV10-3 and TRBJ1-4; 8 bases map to TRBD1. This CDR3 is 12 amino acids long. V dropped 10 bases and J dropped 5; count of bases not matched to a gene: 3. From germline, CDR1 is ENHRY and CDR2 SYGVKD. The CDR3 nucleotides read TGTGCCACCAGGACAGGGAATGAAAAACTGTTTTTT. The encoded protein is CATRTGNEKLFF.

This sequence joins TRBV5-6 and TRBJ2-7, with D possibly TRBD2 on 6 matching bases. CDR3 size: 13 residues. Germline CDR1 SGHDT, CDR2 YYEEEE. Trimming took 4 bases from V and 6 from J, leaving 14 bases between them. The CDR3 coding sequence is TGTGCCAGCAGCCTCCCGGGGGTTGGCGAGCAGTACTTC. Its protein is CASSLPGVGEQYF.

The rearrangement links TRBV7-9 to TRBJ1-1; TRBD1 matches 9 bases. The germline V gene has CDR1 SEHNR and CDR2 FQNEAQ (reference sequence). V shed 1 base, J shed 6 bases, and the junction held 3 bases outside the gene matches. This CDR3 is built from 14 residues. CDR3 region: CASSLGTGEAEAFF. The CDR3 nucleotides are TGTGCCAGCAGCTTAGGGACAGGGGAGGCTGAAGCTTTCTTT.

This chain joins TRBV27 and TRBJ2-7; D possibly corresponds to TRBD1 (6 bases). CDR1 and CDR2 from the germline V gene are MNHEY and SMNVEV (reference sequence). V dropped 3 bases and J dropped 5 bases, with 11 bases sitting between them. The CDR3 covers 13 residues. This CDR3 is CASSLGRGNEQYF. The CDR3 nucleotides are TGTGCCAGCAGTTTGGGCAGGGGCAACGAGCAGTACTTC.

The rearrangement uses TRBV7-3 and TRBJ2-3, with D perhaps TRBD2 (7 bases). V was cut by 2 bases and J by 0 bases, with 12 bases left in between. The CDR3 is 16 residues long. Germline V gene lookup returns CDR1 SGHTA and CDR2 FQGTGA. This chain's CDR3 is CASSLAGGGSTDTQYF. CDR3 coding DNA: TGTGCCAGCAGCTTAGCAGGCGGGGGCAGCACAGATACGCAGTATTTT.

The chain couples TRBV5-6 to TRBJ1-2, with a tentative D call TRBD1 (5 bases). The CDR3 loop spans 15 amino acids. V was clipped by 4 bases and J by 4 bases, with 17 bases between them. Germline V gene sequence: CDR1 SGHDT, CDR2 YYEEEE. CDR3 coding DNA: TGTGCCAGCAGCCCGGAGGGGCCCCGTTTCTATGGCTACACCTTC. Amino acids: CASSPEGPRFYGYTF.

In DNA, the CDR3 is TGCGCCAGCAGGTCAGGGGCCGGGAACTATGGCTACACCTTC. Translation: CASRSGAGNYGYTF. This chain links TRBV5-1 with TRBJ1-2, with D possibly being TRBD1 (6 bases). The CDR3 covers 14 residues. Germline V gives CDR1 SGHRS, CDR2 YFSETQ. Trimming stripped 5 bases from V and 2 bases from J, with 13 bases between.